Listed below are T cell receptor beta chains from one sample, sequenced in a study of vaccination and CD4 T cells after COVID-19. Their target antigens are unknown. TCRdb re-called the PCR reads with MiXCR, one entry per CDR3 protein. Among roughly 11,000 distinct CDR3 sequences listed, approximately 83% were seen once. The sequenced sample consisted of CD4+ T cells from blood, cultured in vitro. Receptors were obtained from a human donor who had recovered from COVID-19. Each CDR3 is given with its conserved first and last residue. D genes are given only for firm matches. Clone size is shown for a subset of rows, as once, few, many or a class of expanded clone.

cdr3_aa	cdr3_nt	clone_size	d_call	v_call	j_call
CSASAGRISNQPQHF	TGCAGTGCTAGTGCTGGACGGATTAGCAATCAGCCCCAGCATTTT	-	-	TRBV20-1	TRBJ1-5
CASNRAGFYGYTF	TGTGCCAGCAACCGGGCAGGGTTCTATGGCTACACCTTC	-	-	TRBV6-1	TRBJ1-2
CSAFQGNAFF	TGCAGTGCTTTTCAGGGTAATGCTTTCTTT	once	-	TRBV20-1	TRBJ1-1
CASSPGVSGSYGYTF	TGTGCCAGCAGCCCAGGGGTCTCAGGTTCCTATGGCTACACCTTC	-	-	TRBV7-9	TRBJ1-2
CASSLDGGAPLHF	TGTGCCAGCAGCTTAGATGGGGGGGCACCCCTCCACTTT	-	-	TRBV7-9	TRBJ1-6
CASSYPPSSATHNEQFF	TGTGCCAGCAGTTACCCCCCTTCTAGCGCCACCCACAATGAGCAGTTCTTC	-	-	TRBV6-5	TRBJ2-1
CASSLRLAGPTDTQYF	TGTGCCAGCAGCTTGAGACTAGCGGGACCCACAGATACGCAGTATTTT	-	TRBD2	TRBV5-4	TRBJ2-3
CARTRDQPQHF	TGTGCCCGTACTAGGGATCAGCCCCAGCATTTT	-	-	TRBV19	TRBJ1-5
CSATGTSGGARDTQYF	TGCAGTGCCACCGGGACTAGCGGGGGGGCTCGGGATACGCAGTATTTT	-	TRBD2	TRBV20-1	TRBJ2-3
CASSEALTGITEAFF	TGTGCCAGCAGTGAAGCGCTTACAGGGATTACTGAAGCTTTCTTT	-	-	TRBV2	TRBJ1-1
CSATTTSGGGQPQHF	TGCAGTGCTACAACCACATCGGGGGGTGGCCAGCCCCAGCATTTT	-	-	TRBV20-1	TRBJ1-5
CASSYSKGRRNTEAFF	TGTGCCAGCAGTTACTCGAAGGGCAGGAGGAACACTGAAGCTTTCTTT	-	-	TRBV6-5	TRBJ1-1
CASRPGPSNYGYTF	TGTGCCAGCAGACCCGGGCCATCGAACTATGGCTACACCTTC	once	-	TRBV11-2	TRBJ1-2
CATSQGNTIYF	TGTGCCACCAGTCAGGGTAACACCATATATTTT	once	-	TRBV24-1	TRBJ1-3
CASTRQNYGYTF	TGTGCCAGCACCCGGCAGAACTATGGCTACACCTTC	-	-	TRBV6-2/TRBV6-3	TRBJ1-2
CASSRQTSNQPQHF	TGTGCCAGCAGTAGACAGACTAGCAATCAGCCCCAGCATTTT	-	-	TRBV2	TRBJ1-5
CSATTPGPGELFF	TGCAGTGCCACCACCCCGGGCCCCGGGGAGCTGTTTTTT	-	-	TRBV20-1	TRBJ2-2
CASSSLGVRESYGYTF	TGTGCCAGCAGTTCCCTCGGGGTGAGGGAGAGCTATGGCTACACCTTC	few	-	TRBV7-9	TRBJ1-2
CAISEASGIGTGELFF	TGTGCCATCAGTGAGGCTAGCGGTATCGGAACCGGGGAGCTGTTTTTT	-	TRBD2	TRBV10-3	TRBJ2-2
CSARYWTRQETRYF	TGCAGTGCTAGATACTGGACTAGGCAAGAGACCCGGTACTTC	-	TRBD2	TRBV20-1	TRBJ2-5
CASEGSNQPQHF	TGTGCCAGTGAGGGGAGCAATCAGCCCCAGCATTTT	-	-	TRBV2	TRBJ1-5
CSARDLTGSVSSYNSPLHF	TGCAGTGCTAGAGATCTGACAGGGTCGGTGAGCTCCTATAATTCACCCCTCCACTTT	-	TRBD1	TRBV20-1	TRBJ1-6
CASSRGYEDTQYF	TGCGCCAGCAGTAGAGGCTACGAGGATACGCAGTATTTT	-	-	TRBV5-1	TRBJ2-3